The 27 T cell receptor beta chains presented below share a single source sample, sequenced in a study of cytomegalovirus exposure and HLA in healthy donors. The PCR used 60 Vbeta and 13 Jbeta primers. Using immunoSEQ multiplex PCR, the repertoire was profiled, and TCRdb retains in-frame clones only, with some absent. This table lists about 160,000 clones. Sequenced sample: PBMCs. The receptors here all came from a woman in her sixties in good health and CMV-seronegative.

The V gene is TRBV4-2, the J gene TRBJ1-2; D is uncertain. This CDR3 contains 12 residues. Germline values: CDR1 LGHNA, CDR2 YNFKEQ. Trimming stripped 0 bases from V and 5 bases from J, with 4 bases between. Here the CDR3 DNA reads TGTGCCAGCAGCCAAGATCGGTATGGCTACACCTTC. It translates to CASSQDRYGYTF.

This chain joins TRBV7-8 and TRBJ1-1; D gene unclear. This CDR3 has 11 residues. Trimming took 5 bases from V and 4 from J, leaving 5 bases between them. Germline CDR1 and CDR2: SGHVS and FQNEAQ. The CDR3 loop is CASSEVTEAFF. The CDR3 nucleotides are TGTGCCAGCAGCGAGGTCACTGAAGCTTTCTTT.

CDR3 protein: CASSEGRSGPQETQYF. CDR3 sequence (DNA): TGTGCCAGCAGTGAAGGCCGCTCAGGTCCGCAAGAGACCCAGTACTTC. The chain carries TRBV2 and TRBJ2-5; the D is unclear. The V and J ends lost 1 base and 2 bases respectively, with 14 bases between them. The CDR3 spans 16 residues. Germline V gene lookup returns CDR1 SNHLY and CDR2 FYNNEI.

The chain is built from TRBV10-3 and TRBJ1-1; no reliable D call. This CDR3 has 13 residues. V lost 1 base to trimming and J lost 10 bases, with 13 bases between them. Germline V gives CDR1 ENHRY, CDR2 SYGVKD. CDR3 in DNA: TGTGCCATCAGTGAGTACGGAGACCTTGGAGCTTTCTTT. Encoded protein: CAISEYGDLGAFF.

The chain employs TRBV9 and TRBJ1-5; the match to TRBD1 covers 8 bases. V lost 3 bases and J lost 4; bases outside the gene matches: 6. CDR3 size: 15 residues. Germline V gene data show CDR1 as SGDLS and CDR2 as YYNGEE. The CDR3 is CASSAGTGENQPQHF. DNA of the CDR3: TGTGCCAGCAGCGCGGGGACAGGTGAGAATCAGCCCCAGCATTTT.

The rearrangement uses TRBV9 and TRBJ2-1; D is perhaps TRBD1 (6 bases). This CDR3 comprises 16 residues. V was shortened by 3 bases and J by 8 bases, with 21 bases between the two germline ends. CDR1 and CDR2 from the germline V gene are SGDLS and YYNGEE. The CDR3: CASSGRVQGIGDEQFF. The CDR3 nucleotides are TGTGCCAGCAGCGGCAGGGTTCAGGGGATAGGTGATGAGCAGTTCTTC.

J is TRBJ1-1 and V is TRBV7-2; D remains ambiguous. V lost 4 bases, J lost 7 bases, and 10 bases lay in between. The CDR3 covers 12 residues. Germline lookup yields CDR1 SGHTA and CDR2 FQGNSA. CDR3 sequence reads: CASSSTRDEAFF. The DNA for the CDR3 is TGTGCCAGCAGCTCCACTCGTGATGAAGCTTTCTTT.

The chain couples TRBV5-1 to TRBJ1-6; the match to TRBD1 covers 7 bases. With 3 bases clipped from V and 7 bases from J, the junction kept 4 bases outside the gene matches. Germline CDR1 SGHRS, CDR2 YFSETQ. The CDR3 extends over 14 amino acids. CDR3: CASSSGGRNSPLHF. The CDR3 region has the DNA TGCGCCAGCAGCTCAGGGGGGAGGAATTCACCCCTCCACTTT. Together with reference TRBV5-1 and TRBJ1-6, the CDR3 gives the full variable domain: KAGVTQTPRYLIKTRGQQVTLSCSPISGHRSVSWYQQTPGQGLQFLFEYFSETQRNKGNFPGRFSGRQFSNSRSEMNVSTLELGDSALYLCASSSGGRNSPLHFGNGTRLTVT.

CDR3 in amino acids: CASSPFTSRDEQYF. DNA of the CDR3: TGTGCCAGCAGCCCTTTTACCTCCCGCGACGAGCAGTACTTC. The V call is TRBV13, the J call TRBJ2-7; D remains unclear. This CDR3 is 14 amino acids long. V gave up 5 bases and J gave up 5 bases, with 16 bases separating them. Germline values: CDR1 PRHDT, CDR2 FYEKMQ (reference sequence).

The CDR3 DNA sequence: TGTGCCAGCAGCTTAGAGACAGGGTTGACCTACGAGCAGTACTTC. It specifies CASSLETGLTYEQYF. The genes are TRBV7-6 and TRBJ2-7, with 7 bases fitting TRBD1. J was trimmed by 2 bases and V by 1 base; bases with no gene match: 5. The CDR3 runs 15 residues. CDR1 is SGHVS and CDR2 is FNYEAQ in the germline V gene.

The chain joins TRBV6-5 to TRBJ1-2; perhaps TRBD1 as D (5 bases). The CDR3 spans 12 residues. Germline values: CDR1 MNHEY, CDR2 SVGAGI. The ends were cut back, 5 bases at V and 5 bases at J, with 9 bases in the middle. The CDR3 reads CASSPGLYGYTF. CDR3 in DNA: TGTGCCAGCAGTCCAGGGTTATATGGCTACACCTTC.

The J gene is TRBJ2-1, the V gene TRBV29-1, with D tentatively TRBD1 (5 bases). This CDR3 has 14 residues. Germline V gene lookup returns CDR1 SQVTM and CDR2 ANQGSEA. The V end was cut by 4 bases, the J end by 7 bases, with 17 bases between. The DNA of the CDR3 is TGCAGCGTTGTAGGGGCCCCTAAGGGAAATGAGCAGTTCTTC. It yields the protein CSVVGAPKGNEQFF.

V and J are TRBV19 and TRBJ1-2, with TRBD1 matching over 8 bases. Germline-derived CDR1 and CDR2 are LNHDA and SQIVND (reference sequence). This CDR3 region has 13 residues. J gave up 6 bases and V 5 bases, and 5 bases lay outside the gene matches. The CDR3 region is CASSPWTGHGYTF. CDR3 DNA: TGTGCCAGTAGTCCCTGGACAGGGCATGGCTACACCTTC.

As to this clone: This same CDR3 is encoded by further DNA sequences in the sample. The chain is built from TRBV5-1 and TRBJ2-3; 7 nucleotides agree with TRBD2. Germline-derived CDR1 and CDR2 are SGHRS and YFSETQ. V lost 4 bases and J lost 4; bases outside the gene matches: 12. The CDR3 totals 16 residues. The CDR3 DNA sequence: TGCGCCAGCAGCCCCCGGCTAGCGGAACACCCAGATACGCAGTATTTT. Amino acids: CASSPRLAEHPDTQYF.

The rearrangement joins TRBV11-1 to TRBJ1-1; maybe TRBD1 (6 bases). Per germline, CDR1 SGHAT and CDR2 FQDESV (reference sequence). This CDR3 is 18 amino acids long. Deletions cut 5 bases from V and 0 bases from J, with 22 bases between. The CDR3 spells CASSNTGPLGPMNTEAFF. In DNA, the CDR3 is TGTGCCAGCAGCAACACAGGGCCCCTGGGGCCTATGAACACTGAAGCTTTCTTT.

The chain couples TRBV7-9 to TRBJ1-4; TRBD1 is a possible D gene (6 bases). Germline CDR1 reads SEHNR; CDR2 reads FQNEAQ (reference sequence). CDR3 length: 14 amino acids. V was shortened by 10 bases and J by 4 bases, with 16 bases between the two germline ends. The CDR3 nucleotides are TGTGCCACCCAGCAGGGGTCCCGTAATGAAAAACTGTTTTTT. Its translation is CATQQGSRNEKLFF.

In DNA form, the CDR3 reads TGTGCCAGCAGCGCCCCTAGCGGGAGGCCCCACAATGAGCAGTTCTTC. This sequence encodes CASSAPSGRPHNEQFF. The V call is TRBV7-9, the J call TRBJ2-1; TRBD2 matches at 11 bases. V was pared by 5 bases and J by 5 bases, with 8 bases of the junction left unmatched. The CDR3 runs to 16 residues. Germline V lookup: CDR1 SEHNR, CDR2 FQNEAQ (reference sequence).

This chain uses TRBV4-2 with TRBJ1-1; tentatively, D is TRBD1 (5 bases). Germline V gene lookup returns CDR1 LGHNA and CDR2 YNFKEQ. The ends were cut back, 2 bases at V and 7 bases at J, with 20 bases in the middle. This CDR3 contains 16 residues. CDR3 in amino acids: CASSQIPAIGGGEAFF. Written as DNA, the CDR3 is TGTGCCAGCAGCCAAATACCGGCCATCGGGGGAGGTGAAGCTTTCTTT.

CDR3 DNA: TGCGCCAGCAGTGATTTGGGGGGGTACTCCTATAATTCACCCCTCCACTTT. Translation: CASSDLGGYSYNSPLHF. The chain carries TRBV10-2 and TRBJ1-6, with D maybe TRBD1 (5 bases). Trimming cost V 3 bases and J 0 bases, with 12 bases left between them. Germline CDR1 is WSHSY and CDR2 is SAAADI. The length of the CDR3 is 17 residues.

The chain has TRBV5-4 and TRBJ2-2; weak D call: TRBD2 (6 bases). CDR1 and CDR2 from the germline V gene are SGHNT and YYREEE (reference sequence). The CDR3 sequence is 15 residues long. CDR3 nucleotide sequence: TGTGCTGGTTGGCGGCGGGGAGCGAACACCGGGGAGCTGTTTTTT. This translates into CAGWRRGANTGELFF.

The chain employs TRBV7-2 and TRBJ2-7, with TRBD1 matching over 8 bases. V gave up 5 bases and J gave up 3 bases; unmatched junction bases: 9. The CDR3 is 15 amino acids. CDR1 and CDR2 from the germline V gene are SGHTA and FQGNSA. In DNA, the CDR3 is TGTGCCAGCAGCCCTTCGGGACAGGCGGACTACGAGCAGTACTTC. Protein: CASSPSGQADYEQYF.

This rearrangement joins TRBV4-3 to TRBJ1-1; perhaps TRBD1 as D (6 bases). The V end lost 0 bases, the J end lost 5 bases, and 16 bases lay between the germline ends. The germline V gene has CDR1 LGHNA and CDR2 YSLEER. This CDR3 spans 16 amino acids. CDR3 in DNA: TGCGCCAGCAGCCAAGACACATACAGGGAGAAGACTGAAGCTTTCTTT. This gives the protein CASSQDTYREKTEAFF.

The chain employs TRBV7-3 and TRBJ2-1, with D possibly TRBD2 on 6 matching bases. Germline V gene lookup returns CDR1 SGHTA and CDR2 FQGTGA. V lost 5 bases to trimming and J lost 2 bases, with 13 bases between them. The CDR3 totals 15 residues. CDR3 region: CASSPMGGAYNEQFF. CDR3 coding DNA: TGTGCCAGCAGCCCGATGGGGGGAGCCTACAATGAGCAGTTCTTC.

This sequence joins TRBV9 and TRBJ2-5, with D tentatively TRBD1 (5 bases). Germline CDR1 and CDR2: SGDLS and YYNGEE. The CDR3 loop spans 14 amino acids. Trimming took 4 bases from V and 2 from J, leaving 12 bases between them. DNA for the CDR3: TGTGCCAGCAGCTCTGGACATCCACAAGAGACCCAGTACTTC. It codes for CASSSGHPQETQYF. The variable domain in full, with the rest retrieved from reference TRBV9 and TRBJ2-5, is DSGVTQTPKHLITATGQRVTLRCSPRSGDLSVYWYQQSLDQGLQFLIQYYNGEERAKGNILERFSAQQFPDLHSELNLSSLELGDSALYFCASSSGHPQETQYFGPGTRLLVL.

The CDR3 DNA reads as TGTGCCAGCAGCTCGTCCGGCGCGGCCAGGGGCTCTGGAAACACCATATATTTT. This codes for CASSSSGAARGSGNTIYF. The genes are TRBV7-9 and TRBJ1-3; D is possibly TRBD1 (6 bases). CDR3 size: 18 residues. Germline CDR1 and CDR2: SEHNR and FQNEAQ (reference sequence). V was shortened by 4 bases and J by 0 bases, with 19 bases between the two germline ends.

The chain has TRBV11-2 and TRBJ1-1; maybe TRBD1 (5 bases). Germline lookup yields CDR1 SGHAT and CDR2 FQNNGV. Trimming stripped 3 bases from V and 3 bases from J, with 11 bases between. The length of the CDR3 is 14 residues. In DNA form, the CDR3 reads TGTGCCAGCAGCTTCGGGGGTGTGGACACTGAAGCTTTCTTT. It is translated as CASSFGGVDTEAFF.

The gene calls are TRBV9 and TRBJ1-2, with no clear D. The CDR3 covers 13 residues. CDR1 SGDLS and CDR2 YYNGEE come from the germline V gene. V lost 7 bases to trimming and J lost 4 bases, with 14 bases between them. The CDR3: CASAADGSYGYTF. CDR3 coding DNA: TGTGCCAGCGCTGCAGATGGGAGCTATGGCTACACCTTC.